The rows below give T cell receptor beta chains drawn from one sample of a study of T cell changes during pregnancy in multiple sclerosis. The table came from immunoSEQ multiplex PCR; TCRdb's copy has only in-frame clones and leaves some out. The table records under 65,000 clones, 90% of them present only once. Sequences were derived from peripheral blood, sampled in the first trimester of pregnancy. The source of these receptors is a female donor in good health, enrolled as a control in a pregnancy study. Each CDR3 is given with its conserved first and last residue. The D gene is left open where the match is weak.

V gene	CDR3 length	D gene	J gene	CDR3 DNA	CDR3 protein
TRBV19	18	TRBD1	TRBJ2-6	TGTGCCACGGGGGGACAGGGCAATTTTAACTCTGGGGCCAACGTCCTGACTTTC	CATGGQGNFNSGANVLTF
TRBV7-9	12	-	TRBJ2-1	TGTGCCAGCAGCTTAGTTGAGAGTGAGCAGTTCTTC	CASSLVESEQFF
TRBV7-2	16	TRBD1	TRBJ2-2	TGTGCCAGCACCGACAGGGGCAGGATCTTCACCGGGGAGCTGTTTTTT	CASTDRGRIFTGELFF
TRBV11-1	14	-	TRBJ1-1	TGTGCCAGCAGCTTAGGACGGGGTGAAACTGAAGCTTTCTTT	CASSLGRGETEAFF
TRBV4-2	16	TRBD2	TRBJ2-2	TGTGCCAGCAGCCTAGGGTACGCGGGGGTGAGAGGGGAGCTGTTTTTT	CASSLGYAGVRGELFF
TRBV5-1	13	-	TRBJ1-5	TGCGCCAGCAGCGAGGGGGTGAATCAGCCCCAGCATTTT	CASSEGVNQPQHF
TRBV4-3	15	TRBD2	TRBJ2-3	TGCGCCAGCAGCCAAGTGGGAGGGATCACAGATACGCAGTATTTT	CASSQVGGITDTQYF
TRBV7-9	16	-	TRBJ2-1	TGTGCCAGCAGCTTATACGGCGGGATAGGGCACAATGAGCAGTTCTTC	CASSLYGGIGHNEQFF
TRBV6-5	14	-	TRBJ1-1	TGTGCCAGCAGGGGGAGAGCCCTGAACACTGAAGCTTTCTTT	CASRGRALNTEAFF
TRBV7-9	13	-	TRBJ1-2	TGTGCCAGCAGCGTCAGCGGGGTGGCTGGCTACACCTTC	CASSVSGVAGYTF
TRBV7-3	14	TRBD2	TRBJ2-1	TGTGCCAGCAGCTTCGGGGGAGGGTTTAATGAGCAGTTCTTC	CASSFGGGFNEQFF
TRBV4-3	14	-	TRBJ1-1	TGCGCCAGCAGCCAAGATCGAAGGGGGACTGAAGCTTTCTTT	CASSQDRRGTEAFF
TRBV15	15	TRBD1	TRBJ2-7	TGTGCCACCAGCAGATTCGGACAGGGGTCCTACGAGCAGTACTTC	CATSRFGQGSYEQYF
TRBV5-6	18	TRBD1	TRBJ1-4	TGTGCCAGCAGCTTGGGGACAGGGGGCCTGTCTACTAATGAAAAACTGTTTTTT	CASSLGTGGLSTNEKLFF
TRBV29-1	14	TRBD1	TRBJ2-1	TGCAGCGTTCCTACAGGGGGCTGGGTTAGTGAGCAGTTCTTC	CSVPTGGWVSEQFF
TRBV2	14	TRBD1	TRBJ2-5	TGTGCCAGCAGTGAAAACAGGGGGCAGGAGACCCAGTACTTC	CASSENRGQETQYF
TRBV7-8	16	TRBD1	TRBJ2-7	TGTGCCAGCAGCTTTGGGATACCGGGACAGGGCTACGAGCAGTACTTC	CASSFGIPGQGYEQYF